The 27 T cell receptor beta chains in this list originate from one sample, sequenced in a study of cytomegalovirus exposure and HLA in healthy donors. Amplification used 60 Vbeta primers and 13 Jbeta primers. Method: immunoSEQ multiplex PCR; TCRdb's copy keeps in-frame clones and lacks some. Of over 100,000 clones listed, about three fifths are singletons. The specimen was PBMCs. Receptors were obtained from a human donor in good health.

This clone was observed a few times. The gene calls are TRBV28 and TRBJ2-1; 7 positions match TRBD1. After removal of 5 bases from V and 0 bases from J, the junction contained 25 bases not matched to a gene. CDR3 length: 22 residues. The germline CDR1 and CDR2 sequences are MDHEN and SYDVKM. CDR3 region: CASSRNPHIWGQPKNSYNEQFF. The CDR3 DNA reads TGTGCCAGCAGTCGAAACCCTCACATCTGGGGACAGCCCAAAAACTCCTACAATGAGCAGTTCTTC.

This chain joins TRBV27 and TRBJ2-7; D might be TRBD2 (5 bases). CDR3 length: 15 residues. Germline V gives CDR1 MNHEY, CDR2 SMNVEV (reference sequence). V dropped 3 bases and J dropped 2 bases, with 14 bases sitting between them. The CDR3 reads CASSFAGQQAYEQYF. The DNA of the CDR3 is TGTGCCAGCAGTTTCGCGGGCCAGCAGGCCTACGAGCAGTACTTC.

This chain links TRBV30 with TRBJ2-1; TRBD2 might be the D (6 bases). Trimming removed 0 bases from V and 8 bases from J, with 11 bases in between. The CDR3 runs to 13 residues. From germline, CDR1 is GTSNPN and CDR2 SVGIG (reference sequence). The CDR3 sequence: CAWSVTQRDEQFF. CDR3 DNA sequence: TGTGCCTGGAGTGTTACCCAGCGGGATGAGCAGTTCTTC.

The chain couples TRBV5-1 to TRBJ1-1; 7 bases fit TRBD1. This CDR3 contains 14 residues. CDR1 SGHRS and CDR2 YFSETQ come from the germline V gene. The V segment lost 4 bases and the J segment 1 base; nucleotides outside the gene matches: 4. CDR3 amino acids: CASSPRTGNTEAFF. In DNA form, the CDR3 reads TGCGCCAGCAGCCCACGGACAGGGAACACTGAAGCTTTCTTT.

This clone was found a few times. The CDR3 DNA reads as TGTGCCAGCAGCTTAGTATACGGGAGCTACGAGCAGTACTTC. Its protein is CASSLVYGSYEQYF. This chain connects TRBV7-8 to TRBJ2-7; tentatively, D is TRBD2 (6 bases). The V end was cut by 1 base, the J end by 3 bases, with 10 bases between. The germline CDR1 and CDR2 sequences are SGHVS and FQNEAQ. The CDR3 contains 14 residues.

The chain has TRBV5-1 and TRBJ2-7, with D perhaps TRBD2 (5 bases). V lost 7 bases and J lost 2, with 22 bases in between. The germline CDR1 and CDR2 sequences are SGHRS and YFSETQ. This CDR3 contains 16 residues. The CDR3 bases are TGCGCCAGCGCAACGATCCCGGTTGGGCGGGCCTACGAGCAGTACTTC. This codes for CASATIPVGRAYEQYF.

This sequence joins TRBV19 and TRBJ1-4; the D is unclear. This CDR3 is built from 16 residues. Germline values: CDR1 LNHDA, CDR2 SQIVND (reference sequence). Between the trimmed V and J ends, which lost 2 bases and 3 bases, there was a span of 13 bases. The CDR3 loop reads CASSIKGGSSNEKLFF. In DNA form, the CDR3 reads TGTGCCAGTAGTATAAAAGGCGGCAGTTCTAATGAAAAACTGTTTTTT.

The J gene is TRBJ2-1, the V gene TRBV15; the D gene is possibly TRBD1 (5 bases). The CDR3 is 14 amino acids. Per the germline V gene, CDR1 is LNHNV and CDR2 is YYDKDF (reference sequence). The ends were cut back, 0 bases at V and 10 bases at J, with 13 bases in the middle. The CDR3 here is CATSRDRGVAEQFF. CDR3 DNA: TGTGCCACCAGCAGAGATAGGGGCGTCGCGGAGCAGTTCTTC.

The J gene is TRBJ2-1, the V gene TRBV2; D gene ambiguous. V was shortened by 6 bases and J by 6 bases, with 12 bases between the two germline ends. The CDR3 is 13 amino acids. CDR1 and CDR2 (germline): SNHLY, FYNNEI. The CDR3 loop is CASRRQITNEQFF. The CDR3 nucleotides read TGTGCCAGCAGGAGGCAGATTACCAATGAGCAGTTCTTC.

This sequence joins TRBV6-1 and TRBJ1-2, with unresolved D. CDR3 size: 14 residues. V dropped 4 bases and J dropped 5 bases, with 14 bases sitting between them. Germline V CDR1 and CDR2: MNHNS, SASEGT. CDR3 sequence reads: CASSVSSDYYGYTF. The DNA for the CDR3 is TGTGCCAGCAGTGTTAGCTCGGATTATTATGGCTACACCTTC.

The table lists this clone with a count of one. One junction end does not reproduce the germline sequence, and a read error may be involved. In DNA, the CDR3 is TGTGCCAGCAGCCAATCTAGACAGGGGTTGTCGGATTTT. Protein: CASSQSRQGLSDF. J is TRBJ1-5 and V is TRBV16; 8 bases align to TRBD1. The CDR3 covers 13 residues. Germline CDR1 is KGHSY and CDR2 is FQNENV. Full variable domain (missing parts from reference TRBV16 and TRBJ1-5): GEEVAQTPKHLVRGEGQKAKLYCAPIKGHSYVFWYQQVLKNEFKFLISFQNENVFDETGMPKERFSAKCLPNSPCSLEIQATKLEDSAVYFCASSQSRQGLSDFGDGTRLSIL.

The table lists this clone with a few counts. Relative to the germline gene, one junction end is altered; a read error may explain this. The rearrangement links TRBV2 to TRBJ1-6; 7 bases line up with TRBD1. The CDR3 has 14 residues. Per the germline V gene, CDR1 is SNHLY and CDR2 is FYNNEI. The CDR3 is CASREGGRNSPLHF. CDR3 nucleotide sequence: TGTGCCAGCAGAGAAGGGGGCAGGAATTCACCCCTCCACTTT.

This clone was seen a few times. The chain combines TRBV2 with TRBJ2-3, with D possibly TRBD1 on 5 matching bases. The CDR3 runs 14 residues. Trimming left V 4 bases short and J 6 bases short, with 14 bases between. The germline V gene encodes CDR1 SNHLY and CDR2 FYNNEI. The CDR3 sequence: CASSGDSLIDTQYF. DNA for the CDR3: TGTGCCAGCAGTGGTGACAGCCTTATTGATACGCAGTATTTT.

For the CDR3, the DNA is TGTGCCAGCAGCCAACCTCTGACAGGGTCTACCTACGAGCAGTACTTC. It translates to CASSQPLTGSTYEQYF. This chain connects TRBV4-2 to TRBJ2-7; 7 bases match TRBD1. This CDR3 has 16 residues. Germline V gives CDR1 LGHNA, CDR2 YNFKEQ. V gave up 2 bases and J gave up 2 bases; unmatched junction bases: 9.

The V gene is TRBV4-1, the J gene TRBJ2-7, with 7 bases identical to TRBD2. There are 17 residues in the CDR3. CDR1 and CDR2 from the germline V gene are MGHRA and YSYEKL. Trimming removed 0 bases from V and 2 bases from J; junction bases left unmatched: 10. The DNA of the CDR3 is TGCGCCAGCAGCCAAGACCCGCTGGGGGAGGGAGCCTACGAGCAGTACTTC. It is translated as CASSQDPLGEGAYEQYF.

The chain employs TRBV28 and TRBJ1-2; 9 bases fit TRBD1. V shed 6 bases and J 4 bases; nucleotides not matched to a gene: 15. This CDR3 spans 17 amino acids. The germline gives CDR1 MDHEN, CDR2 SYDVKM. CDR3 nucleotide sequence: TGTGCCAGCAGCCCCGACAGGGGGAATAGACTACCCTATGGCTACACCTTC. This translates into CASSPDRGNRLPYGYTF.

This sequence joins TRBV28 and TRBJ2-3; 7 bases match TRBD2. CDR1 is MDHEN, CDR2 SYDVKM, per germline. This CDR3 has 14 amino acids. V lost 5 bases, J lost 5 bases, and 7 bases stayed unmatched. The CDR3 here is CASSEWEGRDTQYF. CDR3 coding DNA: TGTGCCAGCAGTGAGTGGGAGGGCCGAGATACGCAGTATTTT.

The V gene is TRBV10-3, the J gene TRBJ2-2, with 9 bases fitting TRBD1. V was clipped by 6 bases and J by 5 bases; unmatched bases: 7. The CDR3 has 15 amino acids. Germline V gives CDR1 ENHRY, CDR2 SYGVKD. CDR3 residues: CAIRAGQGKTGELFF. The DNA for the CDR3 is TGTGCCATCAGGGCCGGACAGGGGAAGACCGGGGAGCTGTTTTTT.

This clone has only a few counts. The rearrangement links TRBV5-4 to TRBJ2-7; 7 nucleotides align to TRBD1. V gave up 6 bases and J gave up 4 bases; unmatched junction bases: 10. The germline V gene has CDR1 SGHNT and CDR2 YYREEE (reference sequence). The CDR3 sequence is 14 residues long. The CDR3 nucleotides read TGTGCCAGCACCGGGACAGAATCGCCGTACGAGCAGTACTTC. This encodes CASTGTESPYEQYF.

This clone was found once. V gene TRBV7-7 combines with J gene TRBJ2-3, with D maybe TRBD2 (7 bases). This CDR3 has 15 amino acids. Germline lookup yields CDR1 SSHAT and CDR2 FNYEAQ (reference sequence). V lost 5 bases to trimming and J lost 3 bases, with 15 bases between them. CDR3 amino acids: CASSVEGRGTDTQYF. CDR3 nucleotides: TGTGCCAGCAGCGTAGAAGGGAGGGGGACAGATACGCAGTATTTT.

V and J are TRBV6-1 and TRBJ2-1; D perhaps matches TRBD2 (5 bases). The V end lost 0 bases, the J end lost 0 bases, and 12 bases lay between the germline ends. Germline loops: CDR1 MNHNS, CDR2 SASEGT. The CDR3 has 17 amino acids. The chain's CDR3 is CASSEAFLGDSYNEQFF. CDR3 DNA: TGTGCCAGCAGTGAAGCCTTCCTCGGGGACTCCTACAATGAGCAGTTCTTC.

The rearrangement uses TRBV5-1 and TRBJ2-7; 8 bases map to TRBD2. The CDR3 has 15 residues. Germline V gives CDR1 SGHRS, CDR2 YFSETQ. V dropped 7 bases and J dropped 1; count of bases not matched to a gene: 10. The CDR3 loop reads CASSPTSGFSYEQYF. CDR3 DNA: TGCGCCAGCTCTCCAACTAGCGGCTTTTCCTACGAGCAGTACTTC.

Here the CDR3 reads CASSERTAEAFF. The CDR3 coding sequence is TGTGCCAGCAGTGAAAGGACTGCTGAAGCTTTCTTT. The chain joins TRBV2 to TRBJ1-1; D is unclear. Germline CDR1 reads SNHLY; CDR2 reads FYNNEI. The CDR3 is made up of 12 amino acids. With 2 bases removed from V and 6 bases from J, the gap between germline ends came to 7 bases. Full variable domain (outside the CDR3, taken from reference TRBV2 and TRBJ1-1): EPEVTQTPSHQVTQMGQEVILRCVPISNHLYFYWYRQILGQKVEFLVSFYNNEISEKSEIFDDQFSVERPDGSNFTLKIRSTKLEDSAMYFCASSERTAEAFFGQGTRLTVV.

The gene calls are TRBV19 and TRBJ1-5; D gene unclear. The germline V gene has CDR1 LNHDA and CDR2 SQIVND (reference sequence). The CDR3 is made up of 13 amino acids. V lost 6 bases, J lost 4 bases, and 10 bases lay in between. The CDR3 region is CASSSQINQPQHF. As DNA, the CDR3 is TGTGCCAGTAGCAGTCAGATAAATCAGCCCCAGCATTTT.

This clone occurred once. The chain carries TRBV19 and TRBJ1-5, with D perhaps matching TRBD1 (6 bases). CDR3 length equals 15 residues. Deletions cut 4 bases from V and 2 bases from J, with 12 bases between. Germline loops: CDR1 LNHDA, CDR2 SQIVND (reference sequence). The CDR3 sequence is CASSTRGSGNQPQHF. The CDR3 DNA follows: TGTGCCAGTAGTACCAGGGGAAGCGGCAATCAGCCCCAGCATTTT.

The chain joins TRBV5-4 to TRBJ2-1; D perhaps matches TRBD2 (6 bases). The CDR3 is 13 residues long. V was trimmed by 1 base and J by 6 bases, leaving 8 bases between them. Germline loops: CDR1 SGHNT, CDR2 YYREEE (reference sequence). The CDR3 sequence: CASSLIGGNEQFF. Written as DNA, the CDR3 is TGTGCCAGCAGCTTGATCGGGGGCAATGAGCAGTTCTTC. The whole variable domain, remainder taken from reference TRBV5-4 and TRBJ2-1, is ETGVTQSPTHLIKTRGQQVTLRCSSQSGHNTVSWYQQALGQGPQFIFQYYREEENGRGNFPPRFSGLQFPNYSSELNVNALELDDSALYLCASSLIGGNEQFFGPGTRLTVL.

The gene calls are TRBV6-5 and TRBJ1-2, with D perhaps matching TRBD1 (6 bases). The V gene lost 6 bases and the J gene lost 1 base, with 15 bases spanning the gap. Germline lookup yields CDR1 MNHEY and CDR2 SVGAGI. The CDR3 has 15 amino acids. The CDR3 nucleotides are TGTGCCAGCAGGCCGGCCGGGGGGCTTAACTATGGCTACACCTTC. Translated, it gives CASRPAGGLNYGYTF.